Below are 30 T cell receptor beta chains sequenced from a single sample in a study of blood T cell repertoires in COVID-19. Libraries were prepared by immunoSEQ multiplex PCR; TCRdb keeps only in-frame clonotypes and omits some of them. The sample consists of about 240,000 clones, approximately 83% of them appearing once. The sequenced material came from PBMCs or T cells enriched from blood (not recorded which). The receptors were gathered from a woman aged 40 to 50 with acute COVID-19.

The genes are TRBV2 and TRBJ2-7, with 11 bases lining up with TRBD1. CDR1 and CDR2 (germline): SNHLY, FYNNEI. With V trimmed by 7 bases and J by 5 bases, 7 bases remained unmatched. This CDR3 comprises 14 residues. CDR3 in amino acids: CASKGTGGENEQYF. The CDR3 nucleotides are TGTGCCAGCAAGGGGACAGGGGGTGAGAACGAGCAGTACTTC.

This sequence joins TRBV6-1 and TRBJ1-5; the D is unclear. V was trimmed by 1 base and J by 6 bases, leaving 16 bases between them. Per germline, CDR1 MNHNS and CDR2 SASEGT. The CDR3 has 16 amino acids. The CDR3 loop is CASSEVADIIGQPQHF. The CDR3 nucleotides read TGTGCCAGCAGTGAAGTTGCCGACATTATCGGTCAGCCCCAGCATTTT.

The V call is TRBV11-3, the J call TRBJ2-2; D unresolved. Per germline, CDR1 SGHNT and CDR2 YENEEA. Trimming shortened V by 3 bases and J by 5 bases, and 7 bases separated the two germline ends. The CDR3 totals 13 residues. The CDR3 protein is CASSFERTGELFF. DNA for the CDR3: TGTGCCAGCAGCTTCGAGAGGACCGGGGAGCTGTTTTTT.

This clone was seen a handful of times. This chain joins TRBV6-5 and TRBJ2-7; the match to TRBD1 covers 7 bases. CDR1 and CDR2 (germline): MNHEY, SVGAGI. The CDR3 has 13 residues. Trimming took 7 bases from V and 3 from J; bases not matched to a gene: 6. The CDR3 DNA sequence: TGTGCCAGCACCGAGGGGGCTCACTACGAGCAGTACTTC. This sequence encodes CASTEGAHYEQYF.

Details on this clone: The identical CDR3 is also encoded by other nucleotide sequences in the sample. The gene calls are TRBV5-1 and TRBJ2-7; tentatively, D is TRBD1 (6 bases). V dropped 3 bases and J dropped 3 bases, with 13 bases sitting between them. Germline V gene sequence: CDR1 SGHRS, CDR2 YFSETQ. This CDR3 comprises 14 residues. The CDR3 DNA sequence: TGCGCCAGCAGCTCGACGACAGGAAGCTACGAGCAGTACTTC. Its translation is CASSSTTGSYEQYF.

This clone was observed once. J is TRBJ2-2 and V is TRBV5-1, with TRBD2 matching 7 bases. Germline CDR1 SGHRS, CDR2 YFSETQ. This CDR3 comprises 16 residues. With 3 bases clipped from V and 6 bases from J, the junction kept 11 bases outside the gene matches. CDR3 loop: CASSSLTAGVSGELFF. CDR3 DNA: TGCGCCAGCAGCTCACTAACGGCGGGAGTATCCGGGGAGCTGTTTTTT.

V usage is TRBV6-5 and J usage is TRBJ1-2; 10 bases map to TRBD1. The length of the CDR3 is 14 residues. CDR1 and CDR2 (germline): MNHEY, SVGAGI. V gave up 6 bases and J gave up 4 bases; unmatched junction bases: 5. The chain's CDR3 is CASRGTGVVYGYTF. In DNA form, the CDR3 reads TGTGCCAGCAGAGGGACAGGGGTCGTCTATGGCTACACCTTC.

This rearrangement joins TRBV12-3 or TRBV12-4 to TRBJ2-2, with 7 bases that match TRBD2. V trimming: 6 bases; J trimming: 7 bases; junction bases outside the gene matches: 5. The CDR3 is made up of 13 amino acids. The CDR3 nucleotides read TGTGCCAGCAGCCGGGAGGCGGGCGGGGAGCTGTTTTTT. It is translated as CASSREAGGELFF.

The V gene is TRBV12-3 or TRBV12-4, the J gene TRBJ2-7; the match to TRBD2 covers 10 bases. This CDR3 is 13 amino acids long. Trimming took 6 bases from V and 6 from J; bases not matched to a gene: 5. CDR3 sequence reads: CASRTSGSLEQYF. CDR3 nucleotides: TGTGCCAGCAGGACTAGCGGGTCGCTCGAGCAGTACTTC.

The V call is TRBV27, the J call TRBJ2-1; maybe TRBD1 (5 bases). This CDR3 is 14 amino acids long. Looked up from germline, CDR1 is MNHEY and CDR2 is SMNVEV (reference sequence). Trimming took off 2 bases at V and 5 bases at J, with 10 bases between the two ends. CDR3 region: CASSLPGHHNEQFF. The CDR3 DNA sequence: TGTGCCAGCAGTTTACCAGGACACCACAATGAGCAGTTCTTC.

The chain links TRBV9 to TRBJ1-1; D is ambiguous. V was trimmed by 3 bases and J by 5 bases, leaving 11 bases between them. Per germline, CDR1 SGDLS and CDR2 YYNGEE. The length of the CDR3 is 13 residues. CDR3 loop: CASSEALRTEAFF. CDR3 coding DNA: TGTGCCAGCAGCGAAGCCCTCCGGACTGAAGCTTTCTTT.

This rearrangement joins TRBV11-3 to TRBJ2-1, with 7 bases matching TRBD2. Trimming cost V 3 bases and J 2 bases; bases outside gene matches: 4. CDR1 and CDR2 from the germline V gene are SGHNT and YENEEA. CDR3 length: 15 amino acids. The CDR3 loop is CASSFLAVTYNEQFF. The DNA for the CDR3 is TGTGCCAGCAGCTTCCTAGCGGTAACCTACAATGAGCAGTTCTTC.

The J gene is TRBJ2-7, the V gene TRBV11-3, with D possibly matching TRBD2 (5 bases). V gave up 3 bases and J gave up 5 bases, with 11 bases separating them. CDR3 size: 13 residues. Germline CDR1 SGHNT, CDR2 YENEEA. CDR3 in amino acids: CASSFGRADEQYF. CDR3 in DNA: TGTGCCAGCAGCTTCGGGCGGGCTGACGAGCAGTACTTC.

This chain uses TRBV2 with TRBJ2-3, with 11 nucleotides matching TRBD2. V shed 7 bases, J shed 6 bases, and the junction held 12 bases outside the gene matches. The CDR3 has 16 amino acids. CDR1 and CDR2 from the germline V gene are SNHLY and FYNNEI. The CDR3 reads CASTQLAGVLSDTQYF. In nucleotides, the CDR3 is TGTGCCAGCACCCAACTAGCGGGAGTACTGTCCGATACGCAGTATTTT. Supplemented by reference TRBV2 and TRBJ2-3, the full variable domain reads EPEVTQTPSHQVTQMGQEVILRCVPISNHLYFYWYRQILGQKVEFLVSFYNNEISEKSEIFDDQFSVERPDGSNFTLKIRSTKLEDSAMYFCASTQLAGVLSDTQYFGPGTRLTVL.

This clone occurred once. This chain links TRBV30 with TRBJ1-1, with D unclear. Trimming removed 3 bases at V and 1 base at J, with 12 bases between. This CDR3 has 14 residues. Germline assignment: CDR1 GTSNPN and CDR2 SVGIG (reference sequence). CDR3 nucleotides: TGTGCCTGGAGCGATTCACAGCAGAACACTGAAGCTTTCTTT. This translates into CAWSDSQQNTEAFF. Based on the CDR3 plus reference TRBV30 and TRBJ1-1, the full variable domain is SQTIHQWPATLVQPVGSPLSLECTVEGTSNPNLYWYRQAAGRGLQLLFYSVGIGQISSEVPQNLSASRPQDRQFILSSKKLLLSDSGFYLCAWSDSQQNTEAFFGQGTRLTVV.

This clone was found a few times. This sequence joins TRBV6-5 and TRBJ1-4, with D perhaps TRBD1 (5 bases). The CDR3 totals 15 residues. CDR1 is MNHEY and CDR2 is SVGAGI in the germline V gene. The V end lost 6 bases, the J end lost 5 bases, and 16 bases lay between the germline ends. CDR3 in DNA: TGTGCCAGCAGCGGAGGCGGGGGTATCAATGAAAAACTGTTTTTT. Translated: CASSGGGGINEKLFF.

This chain links TRBV25-1 with TRBJ2-7; TRBD2 matches 8 bases. Trimming at V came to 2 bases and at J to 2 bases, leaving 5 bases not matched to a gene. This CDR3 has 15 amino acids. Germline-derived CDR1 and CDR2 are MGHDK and SYGVNS. The chain's CDR3 is CASSETAGAPYEQYF. The CDR3 DNA follows: TGTGCCAGCAGTGAAACAGCGGGAGCACCCTACGAGCAGTACTTC.

The count of this clone is one. The chain links TRBV19 to TRBJ1-1; 8 bases match TRBD1. The CDR3 is made up of 15 amino acids. CDR1 is LNHDA, CDR2 SQIVND, per germline (reference sequence). The J segment lost 5 bases and the V segment lost 4 bases, leaving 9 bases of the junction unmatched. The CDR3 spells CASSTGQGGWTEAFF. In DNA form, the CDR3 reads TGTGCCAGTAGTACCGGACAGGGCGGATGGACTGAAGCTTTCTTT. The full variable domain, completed using reference TRBV19 and TRBJ1-1, is DGGITQSPKYLFRKEGQNVTLSCEQNLNHDAMYWYRQDPGQGLRLIYYSQIVNDFQKGDIAEGYSVSREKKESFPLTVTSAQKNPTAFYLCASSTGQGGWTEAFFGQGTRLTVV.

Regarding this clone: Different DNA sequences within this sample yield the same CDR3. This sequence joins TRBV13 and TRBJ2-5, with TRBD2 matching over 11 bases. Trimming at V came to 0 bases and at J to 2 bases, leaving 2 bases not matched to a gene. The CDR3 sequence is 16 residues long. CDR1 is PRHDT, CDR2 FYEKMQ, per germline (reference sequence). The CDR3 region has the DNA TGTGCCAGCAGCTTAGGTTTAGCGGGAGGGCAAGAGACCCAGTACTTC. It yields the protein CASSLGLAGGQETQYF. The complete variable domain, with remaining parts taken from reference TRBV13 and TRBJ2-5, reads AAGVIQSPRHLIKEKRETATLKCYPIPRHDTVYWYQQGPGQDPQFLISFYEKMQSDKGSIPDRFSAQQFSDYHSELNMSSLELGDSALYFCASSLGLAGGQETQYFGPGTRLLVL.

The chain has TRBV5-1 and TRBJ2-6; weak D call: TRBD1 (5 bases). Germline V gene lookup returns CDR1 SGHRS and CDR2 YFSETQ. The CDR3 length is 17 residues. V lost 4 bases, J lost 1 base, and 15 bases lay in between. CDR3 nucleotides: TGCGCCAGCAGCCGAAGGGGCGAAAAATCTGGGGCCAACGTCCTGACTTTC. This gives the protein CASSRRGEKSGANVLTF.

The V gene is TRBV19, the J gene TRBJ2-3, with 11 bases lining up with TRBD2. The junction had 18 bases not matched to a gene; V was cut back by 6 bases and J by 1 base. The CDR3 runs to 20 residues. The V gene's germline CDR1 is LNHDA and CDR2 SQIVND (reference sequence). CDR3 loop: CASRPGAGSGRARGTDTQYF. The CDR3 DNA reads as TGTGCCAGTAGACCGGGGGCGGGTAGCGGGAGGGCTAGGGGCACAGATACGCAGTATTTT.

V usage is TRBV19 and J usage is TRBJ1-1; no reliable D call. Looked up from germline, CDR1 is LNHDA and CDR2 is SQIVND (reference sequence). The CDR3 has 17 amino acids. Trimming removed 7 bases from V and 8 bases from J, with 29 bases in between. CDR3 in DNA: TGTGCCAGTAACCATCCGCTCGGCGAGGGCGGAAAGGTGGAAGCTTTCTTT. Its protein is CASNHPLGEGGKVEAFF.

The J gene is TRBJ2-5, the V gene TRBV11-3; 9 bases agree with TRBD1. Germline CDR1 SGHNT, CDR2 YENEEA. V lost 4 bases, J lost 1 base, and 7 bases stayed unmatched. The CDR3 is 16 amino acids. CDR3 protein: CASSSPGQGIQETQYF. DNA of the CDR3: TGTGCCAGCAGCTCACCGGGACAGGGTATCCAAGAGACCCAGTACTTC.

The chain has TRBV24-1 and TRBJ2-1; 10 nucleotides match TRBD2. V lost 5 bases and J lost 9; bases outside the gene matches: 21. Germline-derived CDR1 and CDR2 are KGHDR and SFDVKD. The CDR3 loop spans 19 amino acids. The CDR3 nucleotides are TGTGCCACCAGTGGTCTGCAGCGGGAGGGCCGAATAGTAGGGACTGAGCAGTTCTTC. As protein: CATSGLQREGRIVGTEQFF.

With respect to this clone: The DNA is left out, because the CDR3 cannot be placed on it with certainty; the CDR3 is given as TCRdb lists it. This rearrangement joins TRBV28 to TRBJ2-2; the D call TRBD2 from the table was never checked on the DNA. Counting both end residues, the CDR3 totals 15 amino acids. CDR1 and CDR2 from the germline V gene are MDHEN and SYDVKM. The CDR3 here is CASSTSGIDTGELFF.

The CDR3 loop reads CASSLWGPLAGGSKNEQFF. DNA of the CDR3: TGTGCCAGCAGTTTATGGGGACCTTTAGCGGGAGGTAGTAAGAATGAGCAGTTCTTC. This rearrangement joins TRBV28 to TRBJ2-1; 10 nucleotides agree with TRBD2. Germline values: CDR1 MDHEN, CDR2 SYDVKM. The CDR3 is made up of 19 amino acids. V was pared by 0 bases and J by 7 bases, with 15 bases of the junction left unmatched.

This chain links TRBV7-9 with TRBJ2-2, with D maybe TRBD2 (6 bases). The V gene's germline CDR1 is SEHNR and CDR2 FQNEAQ (reference sequence). The CDR3 covers 15 residues. The germline V and J ends were trimmed by 10 bases and 1 base, with 16 bases remaining between them. The CDR3 DNA reads TGTGCCACCCCGGGGGAACGGAAGAACACCGGGGAGCTGTTTTTT. It encodes CATPGERKNTGELFF.

The chain recombines TRBV27 with TRBJ2-2; unclear D gene. V gave up 3 bases and J gave up 5 bases, with 7 bases separating them. This CDR3 has 13 amino acids. From germline, CDR1 is MNHEY and CDR2 SMNVEV (reference sequence). CDR3 in DNA: TGTGCCAGCAGTTTCAAGAGGACCGGGGAGCTGTTTTTT. Amino acids: CASSFKRTGELFF.

J is TRBJ1-2 and V is TRBV18; D uncertain. This CDR3 spans 13 amino acids. Trimming left V 3 bases short and J 3 bases short, with 8 bases between. Germline CDR1 reads KGHSH; CDR2 reads LQKENI. CDR3 in DNA: TGTGCCAGCTCACCGGGCCGATACTATGGCTACACCTTC. This translates into CASSPGRYYGYTF.

The chain joins TRBV15 to TRBJ2-1; 9 bases are a match to TRBD2. This CDR3 spans 17 amino acids. Germline-derived CDR1 and CDR2 are LNHNV and YYDKDF (reference sequence). V was pared by 7 bases and J by 0 bases, with 10 bases of the junction left unmatched. DNA for the CDR3: TGTGCCACCACCTCAAGGGCGGGAGGGCCCTCCTACAATGAGCAGTTCTTC. Encoded protein: CATTSRAGGPSYNEQFF.